This note documents a single T cell receptor (beta chain) sequence. Its antigen is not identified. These data belong to a study of monozygotic twins with inflammatory bowel disease. The study's findings and limits: Separate T cell subtypes could not be resolved from one another. Twins with IBD were found to have lower TCRbeta diversity (inverse Simpson) than healthy co-twins.

Template switching introduced UMIs that contain a 6-nucleotide sample barcode. For each CDR3 protein, TCRdb gives one entry from its re-call of the 5' RACE reads, without DNA. The sample totals some 170,000 distinct CDR3 sequences. RNA in its total form was extracted from whole blood, and T cells were not sorted. CDR3 length: 17 amino acids. Germline CDR1 is SQVTM and CDR2 is ANQGSEA. The clonotype comes from a human donor with ulcerative colitis or Crohn's disease, or a healthy co-twin of an affected twin (not recorded which). The gene calls are TRBV29-1 and TRBJ2-1; TCRdb's D gene call, TRBD1, goes unchecked for lack of DNA. Sequenced input: blood. The chain's CDR3 is CSVEDPGGQGTANEQFF.